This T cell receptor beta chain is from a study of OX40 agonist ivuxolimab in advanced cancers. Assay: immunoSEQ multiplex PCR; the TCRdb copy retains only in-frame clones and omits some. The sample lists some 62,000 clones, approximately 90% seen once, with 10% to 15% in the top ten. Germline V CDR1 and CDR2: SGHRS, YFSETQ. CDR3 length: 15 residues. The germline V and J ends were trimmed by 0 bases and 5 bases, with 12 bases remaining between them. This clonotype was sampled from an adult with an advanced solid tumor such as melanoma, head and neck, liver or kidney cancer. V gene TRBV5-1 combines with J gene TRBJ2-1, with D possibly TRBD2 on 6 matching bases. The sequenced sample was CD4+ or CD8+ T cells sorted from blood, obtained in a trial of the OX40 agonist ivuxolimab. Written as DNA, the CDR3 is TGCGCCAGCAGCTTGGTCTCTCTAGCGCACAATGAGCAGTTCTTC. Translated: CASSLVSLAHNEQFF.